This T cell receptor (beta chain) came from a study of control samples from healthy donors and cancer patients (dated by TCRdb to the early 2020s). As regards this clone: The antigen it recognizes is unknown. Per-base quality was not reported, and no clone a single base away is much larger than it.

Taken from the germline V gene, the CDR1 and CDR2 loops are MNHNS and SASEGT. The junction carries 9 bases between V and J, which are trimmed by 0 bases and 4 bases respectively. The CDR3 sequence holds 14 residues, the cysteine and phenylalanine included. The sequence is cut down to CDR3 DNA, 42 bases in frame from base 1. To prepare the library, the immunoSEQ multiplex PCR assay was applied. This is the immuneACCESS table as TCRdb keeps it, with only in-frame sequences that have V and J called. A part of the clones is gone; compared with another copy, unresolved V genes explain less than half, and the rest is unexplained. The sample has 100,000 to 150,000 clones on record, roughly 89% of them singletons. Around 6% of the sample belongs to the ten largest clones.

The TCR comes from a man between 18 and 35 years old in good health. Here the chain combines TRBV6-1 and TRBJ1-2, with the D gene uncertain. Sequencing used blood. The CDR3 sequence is CASSEARGSYGYTF. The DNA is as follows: TGTGCCAGCAGTGAAGCTCGGGGATCCTATGGCTACACCTTC.